Below, one TCR beta chain is given with its context. Its antigen remains unidentified. Germline-derived CDR1 and CDR2 are SQVTM and ANQGSEA. Trimming pared 7 bases from V and 5 bases from J, leaving 14 bases between. CDR3 length: 12 residues. Each CDR3 protein gets one entry after TCRdb re-called the 5' RACE reads with MiXCR. Of 280,000 or so distinct CDR3 sequences in the sample, 8% to 10% are singletons; the top ten hold about 20%. This entry belongs to a study of T-cell memory formation after mild COVID-19. Notes on the study in general: Clones that contracted clustered mainly in CM and EM if CD4+ and in EMRA if CD8+.

V gene TRBV29-1 combines with J gene TRBJ2-5; tentatively, D is TRBD2 (5 bases). The TCR originated in a man aged 18-30 years who had mild COVID-19 (a few samples of this study predate the infection). Cell type and time point are not known. Sequences were obtained from PBMCs or a T cell subset sorted from them (not recorded which). This chain's CDR3 is CSGGLERETQYF. DNA of the CDR3: TGCAGCGGAGGACTGGAGCGGGAGACCCAGTACTTC.